Sequencing of this T cell receptor beta chain was carried out in a study of CD8+CD57+ T cells in acquired aplastic anemia. The overall study: Sorted CD4+ and CD8+ cell DNA averaged approximately 3.4 ug. Study-wide results and limits: Fewer than 30 shared CD8+ CDR3s appeared highly expressed within patients' immunodominant clones.

Before being chosen for sequencing, patients had shown CD8+CD57+ cell expansion by flow cytometry. No therapy had been given to the patients at the time of blood sampling. This clonotype came up many times. Its antigen is not known. It was genomic DNA that served as the template for profiling TCR beta VDJ and CDR3. One entry per CDR3 protein results from TCRdb running MiXCR on the reads. The data show hundreds of thousands of distinct CDR3 sequences, around a third seen once. Germline CDR1 is LNHDA and CDR2 is SQIVND (reference sequence). The germline V and J ends were trimmed by 3 bases and 8 bases, with 10 bases remaining between them. This CDR3 is built from 12 residues.

The sequence came from a human donor with aplastic anemia. Sequencing was carried out using sorted CD4+, CD8+, or CD8+CD57+ T cells (not recorded which) from PBMCs. The chain carries TRBV19 and TRBJ1-2; no definite D call. Here the CDR3 reads CASSIVQNGYTF. CDR3 in DNA: TGTGCCAGTAGTATTGTCCAGAACGGCTACACCTTC.